One and the same sample provided the 2 T cell receptor beta chains below, sequenced in a study of blood T cells in healthy people across ages. Then a second PCR, running roughly 7 to 11 cycles, was carried out with a sample-barcoded 5' primer and a J-beta primer mix. Using its own MiXCR run on the 5' RACE reads, TCRdb lists one record per CDR3 protein. Of over 1.5 million distinct CDR3 sequences detected, just under 50% appear once; the ten largest clones hold less than 2.5%. The material sequenced was blood. Receptors were obtained from a middle-aged woman in good health.

The V and J genes are TRBV28 and TRBJ2-4, with unresolved D. The CDR3 sequence is 13 residues long. V was clipped by 5 bases and J by 13 bases, with 18 bases between them. CDR1 and CDR2 from the germline V gene are MDHEN and SYDVKM. In DNA form, the CDR3 reads TGTGCCAGCAGTGTATCCCTAAAGGCGGAGCAGTACTTC. Its translation: CASSVSLKAEQYF.

The table lists this clonotype with a few counts. This chain uses TRBV24-1 with TRBJ2-3, with D maybe TRBD2 (5 bases). The V gene lost 6 bases and the J gene lost 2 bases, with 14 bases spanning the gap. The CDR3 has 15 amino acids. Germline CDR1 KGHDR, CDR2 SFDVKD. The CDR3 nucleotides are TGTGCCACCAGTTTAGGGAGTCAAGCCACAGATACGCAGTATTTT. Translated, it gives CATSLGSQATDTQYF.